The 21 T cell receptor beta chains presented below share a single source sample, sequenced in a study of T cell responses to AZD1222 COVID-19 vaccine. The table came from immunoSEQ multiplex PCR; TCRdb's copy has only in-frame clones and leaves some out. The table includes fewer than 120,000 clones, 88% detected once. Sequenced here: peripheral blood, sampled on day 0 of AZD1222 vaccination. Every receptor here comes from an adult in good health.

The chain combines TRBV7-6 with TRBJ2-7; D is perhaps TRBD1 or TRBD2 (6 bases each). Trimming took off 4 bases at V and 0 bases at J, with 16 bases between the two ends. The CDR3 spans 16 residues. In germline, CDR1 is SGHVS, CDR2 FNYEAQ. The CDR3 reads CASSYVGGPPSYEQYF. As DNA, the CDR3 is TGTGCCAGCAGCTATGTGGGGGGCCCACCCTCCTACGAGCAGTACTTC.

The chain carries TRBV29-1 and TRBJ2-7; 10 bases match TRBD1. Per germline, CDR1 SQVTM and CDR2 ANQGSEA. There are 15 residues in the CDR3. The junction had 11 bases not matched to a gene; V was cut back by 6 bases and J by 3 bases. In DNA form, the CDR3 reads TGCAGCGTCCCAGAAGGGGGACAGGGGCGCTACGAGCAGTACTTC. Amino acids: CSVPEGGQGRYEQYF.

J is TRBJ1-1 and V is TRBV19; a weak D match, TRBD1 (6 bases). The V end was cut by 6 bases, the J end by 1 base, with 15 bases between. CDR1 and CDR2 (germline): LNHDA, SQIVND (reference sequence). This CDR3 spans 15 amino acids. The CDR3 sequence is CASRLGTRPNTEAFF. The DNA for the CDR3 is TGTGCCAGTAGGCTCGGGACACGACCGAACACTGAAGCTTTCTTT.

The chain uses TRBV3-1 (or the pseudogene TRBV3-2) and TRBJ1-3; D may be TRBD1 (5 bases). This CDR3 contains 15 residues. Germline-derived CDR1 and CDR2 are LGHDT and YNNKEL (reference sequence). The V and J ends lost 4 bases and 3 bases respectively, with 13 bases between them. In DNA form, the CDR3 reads TGTGCCAGCAGCCCATACCGGGACGGTGGAAACACCATATATTTT. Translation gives CASSPYRDGGNTIYF.

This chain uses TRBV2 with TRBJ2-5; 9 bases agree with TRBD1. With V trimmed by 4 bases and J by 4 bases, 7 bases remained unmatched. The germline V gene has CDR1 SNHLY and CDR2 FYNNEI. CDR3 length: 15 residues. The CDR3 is CASSGGGQGLETQYF. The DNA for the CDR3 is TGTGCCAGCAGTGGGGGGGGACAGGGCCTAGAGACCCAGTACTTC.

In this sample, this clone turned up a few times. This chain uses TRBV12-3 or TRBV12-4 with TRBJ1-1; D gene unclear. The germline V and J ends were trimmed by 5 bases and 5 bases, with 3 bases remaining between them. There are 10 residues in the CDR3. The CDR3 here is CASSRTEAFF. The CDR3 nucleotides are TGTGCCAGCAGTAGAACTGAAGCTTTCTTT.

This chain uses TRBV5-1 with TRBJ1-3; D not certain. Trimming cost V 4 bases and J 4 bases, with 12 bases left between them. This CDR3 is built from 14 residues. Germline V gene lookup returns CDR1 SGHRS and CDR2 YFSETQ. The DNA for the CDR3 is TGCGCCAGCAGCCCCAACGGCAGGGGAAACACCATATATTTT. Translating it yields CASSPNGRGNTIYF.

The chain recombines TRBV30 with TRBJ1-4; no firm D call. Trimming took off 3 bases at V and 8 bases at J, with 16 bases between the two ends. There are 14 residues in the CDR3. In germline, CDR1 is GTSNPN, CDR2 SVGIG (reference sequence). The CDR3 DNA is TGTGCCTGGAGCACGGGCTGGGTGGAGGAAAAACTGTTTTTT. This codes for CAWSTGWVEEKLFF.

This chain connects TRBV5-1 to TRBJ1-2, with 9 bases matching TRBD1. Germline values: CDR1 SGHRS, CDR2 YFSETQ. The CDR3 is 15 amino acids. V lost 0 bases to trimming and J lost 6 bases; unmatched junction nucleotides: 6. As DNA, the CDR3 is TGCGCCAGCAGCTTGGCGACGGACAGGGGTGATGGCTACACCTTC. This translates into CASSLATDRGDGYTF. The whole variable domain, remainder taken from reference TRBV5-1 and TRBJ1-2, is KAGVTQTPRYLIKTRGQQVTLSCSPISGHRSVSWYQQTPGQGLQFLFEYFSETQRNKGNFPGRFSGRQFSNSRSEMNVSTLELGDSALYLCASSLATDRGDGYTFGSGTRLTVV.

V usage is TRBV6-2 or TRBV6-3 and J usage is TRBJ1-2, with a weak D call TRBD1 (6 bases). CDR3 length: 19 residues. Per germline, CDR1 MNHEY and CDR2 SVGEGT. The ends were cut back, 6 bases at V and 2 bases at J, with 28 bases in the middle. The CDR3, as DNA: TGTGCCAGCAGCCCTCCCCGCCGACAGGCTATAACAACCAACTATGGCTACACCTTC. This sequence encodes CASSPPRRQAITTNYGYTF.

The CDR3 DNA is TGTGCCTGGAGTGAATCTCACAGGAGCAATCAGCCCCAGCATTTT. It translates to CAWSESHRSNQPQHF. V and J are TRBV30 and TRBJ1-5; maybe TRBD1 (5 bases). V shed 1 base and J shed 1 base, with 11 bases lying between them. The germline V gene encodes CDR1 GTSNPN and CDR2 SVGIG (reference sequence). This CDR3 is 15 amino acids long.

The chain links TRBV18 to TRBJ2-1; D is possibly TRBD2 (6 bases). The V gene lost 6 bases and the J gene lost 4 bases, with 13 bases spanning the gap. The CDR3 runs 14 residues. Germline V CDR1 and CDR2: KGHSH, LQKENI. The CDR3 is CASSPGGVYNEQFF. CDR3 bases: TGTGCCAGCTCGCCCGGCGGGGTATACAATGAGCAGTTCTTC.

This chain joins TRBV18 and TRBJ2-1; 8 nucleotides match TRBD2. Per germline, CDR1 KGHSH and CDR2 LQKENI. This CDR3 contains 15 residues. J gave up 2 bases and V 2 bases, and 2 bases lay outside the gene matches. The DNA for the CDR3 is TGTGCCAGCTCACCAACTAGCGGTACCTACAATGAGCAGTTCTTC. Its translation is CASSPTSGTYNEQFF.

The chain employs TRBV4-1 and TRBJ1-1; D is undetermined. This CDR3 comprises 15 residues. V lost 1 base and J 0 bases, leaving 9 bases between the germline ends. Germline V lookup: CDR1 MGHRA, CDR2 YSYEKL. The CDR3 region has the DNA TGCGCCAGCAGCCAAGGGGCCCAGATGAACACTGAAGCTTTCTTT. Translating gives CASSQGAQMNTEAFF.

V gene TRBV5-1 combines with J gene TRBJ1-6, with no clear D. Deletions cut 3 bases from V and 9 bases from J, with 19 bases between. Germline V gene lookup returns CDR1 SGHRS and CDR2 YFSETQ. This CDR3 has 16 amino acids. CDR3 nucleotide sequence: TGCGCCAGCAGCTCCACCGGGGTCGCGAATGGTTCACCCCTCCACTTT. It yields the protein CASSSTGVANGSPLHF.

CDR3 coding DNA: TGTGCCAGCAGTTTACCGGAGGGAAATGAGCAGTTCTTC. It encodes CASSLPEGNEQFF. The chain joins TRBV28 to TRBJ2-1, with D possibly being TRBD2 (6 bases). Germline CDR1 reads MDHEN; CDR2 reads SYDVKM. The CDR3 length is 13 residues. V shed 2 bases and J shed 7 bases, with 9 bases lying between them.

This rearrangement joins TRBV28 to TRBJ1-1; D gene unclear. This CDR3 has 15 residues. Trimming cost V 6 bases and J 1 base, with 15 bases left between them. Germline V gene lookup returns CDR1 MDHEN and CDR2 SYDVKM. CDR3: CASRSLSEANTEAFF. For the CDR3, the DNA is TGTGCCAGCAGATCCCTTTCGGAAGCGAACACTGAAGCTTTCTTT.

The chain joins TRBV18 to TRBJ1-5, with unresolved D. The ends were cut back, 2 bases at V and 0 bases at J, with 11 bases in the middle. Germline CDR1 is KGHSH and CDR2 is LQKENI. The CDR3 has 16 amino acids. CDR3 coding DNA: TGTGCCAGCTCACCAGGGCGGGCTCTTAGCAATCAGCCCCAGCATTTT. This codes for CASSPGRALSNQPQHF.

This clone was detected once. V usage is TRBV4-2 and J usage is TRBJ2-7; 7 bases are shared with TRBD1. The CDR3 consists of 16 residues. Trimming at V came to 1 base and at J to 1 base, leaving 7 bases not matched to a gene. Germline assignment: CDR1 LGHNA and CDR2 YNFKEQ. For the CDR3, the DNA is TGTGCCAGCAGCCAAGCACAGGGACAGCTATCCTACGAGCAGTACTTC. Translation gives CASSQAQGQLSYEQYF.

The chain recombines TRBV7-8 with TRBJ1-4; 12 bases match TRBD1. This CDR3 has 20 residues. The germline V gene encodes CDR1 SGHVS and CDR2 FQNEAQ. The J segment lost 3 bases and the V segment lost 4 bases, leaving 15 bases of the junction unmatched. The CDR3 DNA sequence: TGTGCCAGCAGCTCTGGTCTCGGGACAGGGGGCTCTATGGCTAATGAAAAACTGTTTTTT. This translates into CASSSGLGTGGSMANEKLFF. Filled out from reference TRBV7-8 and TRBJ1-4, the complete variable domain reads GAGVSQSPRYKVAKRGQDVALRCDPISGHVSLFWYQQALGQGPEFLTYFQNEAQLDKSGLPSDRFFAERPEGSVSTLKIQRTQQEDSAVYLCASSSGLGTGGSMANEKLFFGSGTQLSVL.

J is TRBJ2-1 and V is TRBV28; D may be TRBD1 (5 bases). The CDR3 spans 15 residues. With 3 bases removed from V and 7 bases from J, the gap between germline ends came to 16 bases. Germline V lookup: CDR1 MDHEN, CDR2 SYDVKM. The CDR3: CASSFSGKGVNEQFF. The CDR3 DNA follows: TGTGCCAGCAGTTTCTCAGGGAAAGGGGTAAATGAGCAGTTCTTC. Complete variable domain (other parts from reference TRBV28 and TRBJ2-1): DVKVTQSSRYLVKRTGEKVFLECVQDMDHENMFWYRQDPGLGLRLIYFSYDVKMKEKGDIPEGYSVSREKKERFSLILESASTNQTSMYLCASSFSGKGVNEQFFGPGTRLTVL.